The rows below give T cell receptor beta chains drawn from one sample of a study of low-dose radiotherapy and immunotherapy resistance in tumors. MiXCR, applied by TCRdb to the reads, yields one record per CDR3 protein. The sample has 80,000 or so distinct CDR3 sequences, roughly 17% seen once. The sample in question was PBMCs, obtained after low-dose radiotherapy plus immunotherapy. These receptors were obtained from a male donor with prostate cancer. Each CDR3 is given with its conserved first and last residue. Fields, in order: V gene, CDR3 length, J gene, clone size, D gene, CDR3 DNA, CDR3 protein. The D gene is left open where the match is weak. The size of a clone is reported for some rows only, either as once, few or many, or as a class for expanded clones.

v_call: TRBV3-1; cdr3_length: 17; j_call: TRBJ2-3; clone_size: many; d_call: TRBD2; cdr3_nt: TGTGCCAGCAGCCCCGGACTAGCGGGAGCAGCGGCAGATACGCAGTATTTT; cdr3_aa: CASSPGLAGAAADTQYF
v_call: TRBV2; cdr3_length: 15; j_call: TRBJ2-1; clone_size: .; d_call: TRBD2; cdr3_nt: TGTGCCAGCAGTCCCGGGACTAGTGGTAAGGATGAGCAGTTCTTC; cdr3_aa: CASSPGTSGKDEQFF
v_call: TRBV12-3/TRBV12-4; cdr3_length: 16; j_call: TRBJ2-1; clone_size: many; d_call: TRBD2; cdr3_nt: TGTGCCAGCACCGATAGACTAGCGGGAGGGAACAATGAGCAGTTCTTC; cdr3_aa: CASTDRLAGGNNEQFF
v_call: TRBV12-3/TRBV12-4; cdr3_length: 14; j_call: TRBJ2-1; clone_size: few; d_call: TRBD2; cdr3_nt: TGTGCCAGCAGAACTAGCGGGAGGGTCGGAGAGCAGTTCTTC; cdr3_aa: CASRTSGRVGEQFF
v_call: TRBV5-1; cdr3_length: 13; j_call: TRBJ1-2; clone_size: .; d_call: .; cdr3_nt: TGCGCCAGCAGCTTGACAGGGAGCTATGGCTACACCTTC; cdr3_aa: CASSLTGSYGYTF
v_call: TRBV5-6; cdr3_length: 17; j_call: TRBJ2-2; clone_size: many; d_call: .; cdr3_nt: TGTGCCAGCAGCTGGAGACTAGACAGCGCGAACACCGGGGAGCTGTTTTTT; cdr3_aa: CASSWRLDSANTGELFF
v_call: TRBV12-3/TRBV12-4; cdr3_length: 17; j_call: TRBJ2-2; clone_size: many; d_call: TRBD2; cdr3_nt: TGTGCCAGCAGTTTAGCGCGGAGCGGGGGAAACACCGGGGAGCTGTTTTTT; cdr3_aa: CASSLARSGGNTGELFF
v_call: TRBV12-3/TRBV12-4; cdr3_length: 13; j_call: TRBJ1-6; clone_size: many; d_call: .; cdr3_nt: TGTGCCAGCAGTGGACGGGATAATTCACCCCTCCACTTT; cdr3_aa: CASSGRDNSPLHF
v_call: TRBV4-3; cdr3_length: 14; j_call: TRBJ2-3; clone_size: many; d_call: TRBD2; cdr3_nt: TGCGCCAGCAGCCGGGCGGGAGAAGAACATACGCAGTATTTT; cdr3_aa: CASSRAGEEHTQYF
v_call: TRBV5-1; cdr3_length: 15; j_call: TRBJ2-5; clone_size: many; d_call: TRBD1; cdr3_nt: TGCGCCAGCAGCTTGGAACCAGGGGGCCCGGAGACCCAGTACTTC; cdr3_aa: CASSLEPGGPETQYF
v_call: TRBV10-3; cdr3_length: 13; j_call: TRBJ2-5; clone_size: many; d_call: TRBD1; cdr3_nt: TGTGCCATCAGAAGGACAGGGGAAGAGACCCAGTACTTC; cdr3_aa: CAIRRTGEETQYF
v_call: TRBV9; cdr3_length: 14; j_call: TRBJ2-7; clone_size: .; d_call: TRBD1; cdr3_nt: TGTGCCAGCAGCCCCGGACAGGGGACCTACGAGCAGTACTTC; cdr3_aa: CASSPGQGTYEQYF
v_call: TRBV4-3; cdr3_length: 15; j_call: TRBJ1-6; clone_size: many; d_call: .; cdr3_nt: TGCGCCAGCAGCGCACGGGGCAGGGCAAATTCACCCCTCCACTTT; cdr3_aa: CASSARGRANSPLHF
v_call: TRBV7-2; cdr3_length: 16; j_call: TRBJ2-5; clone_size: few; d_call: TRBD2; cdr3_nt: TGTGCCAGCAGCTTAGATTCGGGCGGGAGGTGGGAGACCCAGTACTTC; cdr3_aa: CASSLDSGGRWETQYF
v_call: TRBV20-1; cdr3_length: 15; j_call: TRBJ1-5; clone_size: many; d_call: TRBD1; cdr3_nt: TGCAGTGCTAGAGTGGGACAGTCGGTTAATCAGCCCCAGCATTTT; cdr3_aa: CSARVGQSVNQPQHF
v_call: TRBV20-1; cdr3_length: 15; j_call: TRBJ2-3; clone_size: .; d_call: TRBD2; cdr3_nt: TGCAGTGCTAGAGAACCAGCGGGGCCCGGAGATACGCAGTATTTT; cdr3_aa: CSAREPAGPGDTQYF
v_call: TRBV7-2; cdr3_length: 16; j_call: TRBJ2-3; clone_size: many; d_call: .; cdr3_nt: TGTGCCAGCAGAGACCCGACTCGGGTCGATTCAGATACGCAGTATTTT; cdr3_aa: CASRDPTRVDSDTQYF
v_call: TRBV12-3/TRBV12-4; cdr3_length: 13; j_call: TRBJ2-1; clone_size: many; d_call: .; cdr3_nt: TGTGCCAGCAGACTAAGCTCCTACAATGAGCAGTTCTTC; cdr3_aa: CASRLSSYNEQFF
v_call: TRBV2; cdr3_length: 13; j_call: TRBJ2-7; clone_size: many; d_call: TRBD1; cdr3_nt: TGTGCCAGCGGTGACAGGGCCGACTACGAGCAGTACTTC; cdr3_aa: CASGDRADYEQYF
v_call: TRBV28; cdr3_length: 12; j_call: TRBJ1-2; clone_size: many; d_call: .; cdr3_nt: TGTGCCAGCAGGGGCACGGGGTATGGCTACACCTTC; cdr3_aa: CASRGTGYGYTF
v_call: TRBV6-2/TRBV6-3; cdr3_length: 14; j_call: TRBJ1-1; clone_size: .; d_call: .; cdr3_nt: TGTGCCAGCAGTTACTTAACATCGAACACTGAAGCTTTCTTT; cdr3_aa: CASSYLTSNTEAFF
v_call: TRBV29-1; cdr3_length: 13; j_call: TRBJ2-7; clone_size: many; d_call: TRBD1; cdr3_nt: TGCAGCCCTGGGGACAGCTACTCCTACGAGCAGTACTTC; cdr3_aa: CSPGDSYSYEQYF
v_call: TRBV12-3/TRBV12-4; cdr3_length: 14; j_call: TRBJ2-1; clone_size: many; d_call: .; cdr3_nt: TGTGCCAGCAGCCCGCGGGGAACCTACAATGAGCAGTTCTTC; cdr3_aa: CASSPRGTYNEQFF
v_call: TRBV28; cdr3_length: 11; j_call: TRBJ1-1; clone_size: many; d_call: .; cdr3_nt: TGTGCCAGCAGTTTATATACTGAAGCTTTCTTT; cdr3_aa: CASSLYTEAFF
v_call: TRBV4-1; cdr3_length: 14; j_call: TRBJ2-1; clone_size: many; d_call: TRBD2; cdr3_nt: TGCGCCAGCAGCCAGGGGACTAGAGGCAATGAGCAGTTCTTC; cdr3_aa: CASSQGTRGNEQFF
v_call: TRBV2; cdr3_length: 14; j_call: TRBJ1-1; clone_size: many; d_call: .; cdr3_nt: TGTGCCAGCACCCTCGGACAGCGGAACACTGAAGCTTTCTTT; cdr3_aa: CASTLGQRNTEAFF
v_call: TRBV7-9; cdr3_length: 12; j_call: TRBJ1-1; clone_size: many; d_call: .; cdr3_nt: TGTGCCAGCAGCTTCCAAGGGCAAACAGCTTTCTTT; cdr3_aa: CASSFQGQTAFF
v_call: TRBV19; cdr3_length: 13; j_call: TRBJ1-5; clone_size: many; d_call: .; cdr3_nt: TGTGCCAGTAGTATTACGGGGGCCCAGCCCCAGCATTTT; cdr3_aa: CASSITGAQPQHF
v_call: TRBV4-1; cdr3_length: 14; j_call: TRBJ2-2; clone_size: many; d_call: .; cdr3_nt: TGCGCCAGCAGCACCCGGGACAACACCGGGGAGCTGTTTTTT; cdr3_aa: CASSTRDNTGELFF
v_call: TRBV19; cdr3_length: 15; j_call: TRBJ2-4; clone_size: many; d_call: .; cdr3_nt: TGTGCCAGTAGCACCCAGGCATTAGCCAAAAACATTCAGTACTTC; cdr3_aa: CASSTQALAKNIQYF
v_call: TRBV6-4; cdr3_length: 16; j_call: TRBJ2-7; clone_size: .; d_call: TRBD1; cdr3_nt: TGTGCCAGCAGTGAGCGTGCGTCAGGGGGATTCTACGAGCAGTACTTC; cdr3_aa: CASSERASGGFYEQYF